This is a list of T cell receptor beta chains from one sample in a study of beta chain features in type 1 diabetes. The repertoire was sequenced with immunoSEQ multiplex PCR; TCRdb's copy has only in-frame clones and lacks some. This table has 330,000 or so clones, around an eighth appearing once. Source material: naive CD4+ T cells from blood. These receptors were taken from a young woman with type 1 diabetes. Both conserved end residues are part of each CDR3. The D gene is left open where the match is weak. The size of a clone is reported for some rows only, either as once, few or many, or as a class for expanded clones.

d_call	clone_size	v_call	j_call	cdr3_nt	cdr3_aa
-	few	TRBV7-2	TRBJ2-4	TGTGCCAGCAGCTTAGCTCCGCGGGGAGACATTCAGTACTTC	CASSLAPRGDIQYF
-	-	TRBV28	TRBJ1-5	TGTGCCAGCAGTTTCGGTCAGCCCCAGCATTTT	CASSFGQPQHF
TRBD2	few	TRBV11-2	TRBJ2-2	TGTGCCAGCAGCCCCTATGCGACTAGCTGGGTGCCCGGGGAGCTGTTTTTT	CASSPYATSWVPGELFF
-	-	TRBV5-1	TRBJ2-2	TGCGCCAGCACCCTTAACGGGGAGCTGTTTTTT	CASTLNGELFF
-	-	TRBV18	TRBJ1-2	TGTGCCAGCTCACCGGACAGAACCCATGGCTACACCTTC	CASSPDRTHGYTF
TRBD1	few	TRBV19	TRBJ2-5	TGTGCCAGTAGCCCGGACAGGGGGCCTGGCGAGACCCAGTACTTC	CASSPDRGPGETQYF
TRBD1	-	TRBV2	TRBJ1-5	TGTGCCAGCAATGGACAGGGCCTACTCAATCAGCCCCAGCATTTT	CASNGQGLLNQPQHF
-	few	TRBV5-1	TRBJ2-7	TGCGCCAGCAGCCCACCCGCGGTTGAGCAGTACTTC	CASSPPAVEQYF
TRBD1	-	TRBV6-6	TRBJ2-3	TGTGCCAGCAGTTACCAGGGACAGTTGGGCACAGATACGCAGTATTTT	CASSYQGQLGTDTQYF
-	-	TRBV6-6	TRBJ2-1	TGTGCCAGCGGACAAACCTACAATGAGCAGTTCTTC	CASGQTYNEQFF
-	few	TRBV5-1	TRBJ1-5	TGCGCCAGCAGCTTGGCCATTAGGGGATATAGCAATCAGCCCCAGCATTTT	CASSLAIRGYSNQPQHF
-	-	TRBV29-1	TRBJ1-1	TGCAGCGTTGAGTCCGGGGTAGCTTTCTTT	CSVESGVAFF
TRBD1	few	TRBV5-6	TRBJ2-2	TGTGCCAGCAGCTTTCGTGGGACAGGGGCCACCGGGGAGCTGTTTTTT	CASSFRGTGATGELFF
-	few	TRBV28	TRBJ1-4	TGTGCCAGCAGTTCCCTGCTCACAGGGTGGGCTGCGAAACTGTTTTTT	CASSSLLTGWAAKLFF
-	-	TRBV9	TRBJ1-5	TGTGCCAGCAGCGTAGGCGACAGGTTTAGTCGGGCCCAGCATTTT	CASSVGDRFSRAQHF
-	-	TRBV16	TRBJ1-5	TGTGCCAGCAGCCGGATCCGGGCGGGAAATCAGCCCCAGCATTTT	CASSRIRAGNQPQHF
-	-	TRBV6-5	TRBJ1-2	TGTGCCAGCAGTACTCTCCAGGGATACTATGGCTACACCTTC	CASSTLQGYYGYTF
TRBD1	-	TRBV5-6	TRBJ2-7	TGTGCCAGCAGCTTGGTCGGGACAGCGTCCTACGAGCAGTACTTC	CASSLVGTASYEQYF
-	few	TRBV7-2	TRBJ2-1	TGTGCCAGCAGCTTACCGACTAGACGCAATGAGCAGTTCTTC	CASSLPTRRNEQFF
TRBD1	few	TRBV6-6	TRBJ1-1	TGTGCCAGCAGCTGGGACAGGAACACTGAAGCTTTCTTT	CASSWDRNTEAFF
TRBD1	-	TRBV5-1	TRBJ2-5	TGCGCCAGCAGCGAGGGACAGACGTGGGCCGGCGAGACCCAGTACTTC	CASSEGQTWAGETQYF
-	-	TRBV29-1	TRBJ1-2	TGCAGCGGTCGGGGGGGAACCAGGGAAGATGGCTACACCTTC	CSGRGGTREDGYTF
-	-	TRBV30	TRBJ2-7	TGTGCCTGGAGTAGGGACACCAGATACGAGCAGTACTTC	CAWSRDTRYEQYF
-	-	TRBV5-1	TRBJ2-1	TGCGCCAGCAGCTTCCCACTAACAGGGCACAATGAGCAGTTCTTC	CASSFPLTGHNEQFF